A single TCR beta chain is shown here with its context. Its antigen is unknown. Germline CDR1 is SGHKS and CDR2 is YYEKEE (reference sequence). The CDR3 loop spans 15 amino acids. The entry originates in a study of T cells expressing NK-cell markers. The wider study: Out of eight donors sequenced, seven tested HCMV-seropositive and the remaining one seronegative. Whole-study findings and limits: Whether the expanded NKG2C+ T cell clones recognized HCMV remained unclear. CD8+ T cells in more than five donors included dominant NKG2C+ clonotypes at about 1.0-8%. Researchers report these clonotypes also headed the CD3+CD56-NKG2C+ fraction in a few donors.

TCRdb re-called the 5' RACE reads and gives one entry per CDR3 protein, without DNA. This table lists approximately 440,000 distinct CDR3 sequences. This receptor was obtained from a woman between 45 and 65 years old in good health. The sample comprised blood T cells: a sorted CD56 or NKG2C T cell subset, CD4+ or CD8+ T cells, or bulk PBMC T cells (not recorded which). The gene calls are TRBV5-5 and TRBJ2-7; as DNA is missing, the TRBD2 call by TCRdb cannot be tested. The CDR3 spells CASSLAGGLAYEQYF.